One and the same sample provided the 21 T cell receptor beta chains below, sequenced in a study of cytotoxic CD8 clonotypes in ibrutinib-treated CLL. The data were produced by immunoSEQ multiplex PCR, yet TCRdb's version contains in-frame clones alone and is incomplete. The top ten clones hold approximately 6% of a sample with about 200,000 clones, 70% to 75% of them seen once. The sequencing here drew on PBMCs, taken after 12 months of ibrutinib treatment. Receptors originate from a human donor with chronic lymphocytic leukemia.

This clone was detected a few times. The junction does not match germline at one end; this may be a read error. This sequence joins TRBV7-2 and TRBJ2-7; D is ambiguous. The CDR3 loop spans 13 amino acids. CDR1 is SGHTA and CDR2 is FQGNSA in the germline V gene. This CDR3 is CASSQDLANEQYF. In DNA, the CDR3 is TGCGCCAGCAGCCAAGATCTGGCGAACGAGCAGTACTTC.

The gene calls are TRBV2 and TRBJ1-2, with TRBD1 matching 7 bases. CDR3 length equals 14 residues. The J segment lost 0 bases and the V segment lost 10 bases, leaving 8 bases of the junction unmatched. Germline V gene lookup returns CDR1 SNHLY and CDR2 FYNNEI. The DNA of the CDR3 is TGTGCCATGCGCCGGACAGGCTCTAACTATGGCTACACCTTC. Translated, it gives CAMRRTGSNYGYTF.

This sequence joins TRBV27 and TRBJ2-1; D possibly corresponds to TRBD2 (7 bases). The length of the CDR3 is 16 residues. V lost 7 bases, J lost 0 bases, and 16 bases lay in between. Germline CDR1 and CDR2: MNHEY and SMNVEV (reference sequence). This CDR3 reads CASNKQGGSSYNEQFF. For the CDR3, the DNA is TGTGCCAGCAACAAACAGGGCGGGAGCTCCTACAATGAGCAGTTCTTC.

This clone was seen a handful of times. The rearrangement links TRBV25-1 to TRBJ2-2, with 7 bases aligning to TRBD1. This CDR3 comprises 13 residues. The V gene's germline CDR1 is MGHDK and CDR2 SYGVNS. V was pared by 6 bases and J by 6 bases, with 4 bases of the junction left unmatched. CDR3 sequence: CASRDRAAGELFF. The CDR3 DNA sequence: TGTGCCAGCAGAGACAGGGCCGCCGGGGAGCTGTTTTTT.

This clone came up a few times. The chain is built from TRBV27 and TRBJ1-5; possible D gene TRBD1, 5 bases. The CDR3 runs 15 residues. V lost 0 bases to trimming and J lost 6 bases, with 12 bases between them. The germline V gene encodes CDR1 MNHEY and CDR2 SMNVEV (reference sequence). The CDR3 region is CASSLSRDRGQPQHF. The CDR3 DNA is TGTGCCAGCAGTTTATCCAGGGATCGGGGTCAGCCCCAGCATTTT.

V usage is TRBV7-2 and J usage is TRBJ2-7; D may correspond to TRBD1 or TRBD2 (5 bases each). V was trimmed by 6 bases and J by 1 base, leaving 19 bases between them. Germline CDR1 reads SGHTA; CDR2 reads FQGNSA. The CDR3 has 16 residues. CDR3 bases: TGTGCCAGCAGGGTCCAGACTACCGAGGGGTCCTACGAGCAGTACTTC. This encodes CASRVQTTEGSYEQYF.

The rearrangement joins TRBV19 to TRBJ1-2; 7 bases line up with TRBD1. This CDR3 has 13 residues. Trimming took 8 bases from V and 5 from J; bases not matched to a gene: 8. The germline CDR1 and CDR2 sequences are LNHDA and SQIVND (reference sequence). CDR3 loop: CASRDSAKYGYTF. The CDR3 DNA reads TGTGCCAGTCGGGACAGTGCAAAATATGGCTACACCTTC.

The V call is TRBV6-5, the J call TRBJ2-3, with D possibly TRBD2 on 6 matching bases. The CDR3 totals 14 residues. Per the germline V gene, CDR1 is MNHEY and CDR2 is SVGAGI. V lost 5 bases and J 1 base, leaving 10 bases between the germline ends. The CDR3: CASSPRGRTDTQYF. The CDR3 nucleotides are TGTGCCAGCAGTCCGCGGGGCCGCACAGATACGCAGTATTTT.

Here the CDR3 DNA reads TGTGCCAGCAGCTGGACACCGATCGGGACAGCCACCGTGGGGAGTTACACCTTC. Amino acid sequence: CASSWTPIGTATVGSYTF. This chain links TRBV7-6 with TRBJ1-2; 7 nucleotides line up with TRBD1. CDR1 is SGHVS, CDR2 FNYEAQ, per germline. V was pared by 4 bases and J by 11 bases, with 25 bases of the junction left unmatched. The CDR3 consists of 18 residues.

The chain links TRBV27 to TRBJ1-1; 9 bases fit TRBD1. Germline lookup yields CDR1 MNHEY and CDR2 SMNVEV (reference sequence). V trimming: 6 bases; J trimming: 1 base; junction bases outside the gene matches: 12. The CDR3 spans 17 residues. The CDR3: CASRAGQGSFGNTEAFF. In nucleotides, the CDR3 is TGTGCCAGCAGGGCGGGACAGGGATCCTTCGGGAACACTGAAGCTTTCTTT.

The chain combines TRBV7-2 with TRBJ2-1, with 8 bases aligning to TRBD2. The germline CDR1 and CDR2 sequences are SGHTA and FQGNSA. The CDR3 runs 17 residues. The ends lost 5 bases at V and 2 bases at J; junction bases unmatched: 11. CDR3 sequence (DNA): TGTGCCAGCAGCCCACGGCTAGCGGGTCCCACCTACAATGAGCAGTTCTTC. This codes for CASSPRLAGPTYNEQFF.

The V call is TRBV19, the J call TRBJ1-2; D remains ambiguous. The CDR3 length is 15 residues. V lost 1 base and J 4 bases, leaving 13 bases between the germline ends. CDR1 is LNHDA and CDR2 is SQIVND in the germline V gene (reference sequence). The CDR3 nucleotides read TGTGCCAGTAGTATAGGGAGGGATGATCCCTATGGCTACACCTTC. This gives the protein CASSIGRDDPYGYTF.

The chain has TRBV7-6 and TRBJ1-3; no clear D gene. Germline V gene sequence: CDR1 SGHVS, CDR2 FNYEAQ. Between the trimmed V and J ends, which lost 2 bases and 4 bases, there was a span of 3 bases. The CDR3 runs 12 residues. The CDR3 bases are TGTGCCAGCAGCTTATCGGGAAACACCATATATTTT. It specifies CASSLSGNTIYF.

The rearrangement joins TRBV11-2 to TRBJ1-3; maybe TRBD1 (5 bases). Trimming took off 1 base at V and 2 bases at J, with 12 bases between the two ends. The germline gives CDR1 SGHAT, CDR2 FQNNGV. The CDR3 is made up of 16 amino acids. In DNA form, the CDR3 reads TGTGCCAGCAGCTTAGGCGACAGAAGTACTGGAAACACCATATATTTT. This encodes CASSLGDRSTGNTIYF.

For the CDR3, the DNA is TGCGCCAGCAGACCAGGGTCGTCGGTTGGCAATGAGCAGTTCTTC. Translated: CASRPGSSVGNEQFF. This sequence joins TRBV5-1 and TRBJ2-1, with a weak D call TRBD1 (5 bases). CDR1 and CDR2 from the germline V gene are SGHRS and YFSETQ. This CDR3 region has 15 residues. The V gene lost 5 bases and the J gene lost 6 bases, with 18 bases spanning the gap.

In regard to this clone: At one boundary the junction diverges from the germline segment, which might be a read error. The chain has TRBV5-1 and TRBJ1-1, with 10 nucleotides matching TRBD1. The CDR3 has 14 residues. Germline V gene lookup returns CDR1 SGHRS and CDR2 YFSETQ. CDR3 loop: CASSLGQGITEAFF. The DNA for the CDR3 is TGTGCCAGCAGCCTGGGACAGGGGATCACTGAAGCTTTCTTT. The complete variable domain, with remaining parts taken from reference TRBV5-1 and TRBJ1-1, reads KAGVTQTPRYLIKTRGQQVTLSCSPISGHRSVSWYQQTPGQGLQFLFEYFSETQRNKGNFPGRFSGRQFSNSRSEMNVSTLELGDSALYLCASSLGQGITEAFFGQGTRLTVV.

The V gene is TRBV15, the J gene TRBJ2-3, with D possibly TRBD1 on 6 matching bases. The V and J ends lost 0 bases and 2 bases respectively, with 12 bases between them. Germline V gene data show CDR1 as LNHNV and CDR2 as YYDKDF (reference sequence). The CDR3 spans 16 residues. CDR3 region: CATSRDFTGPTDTQYF. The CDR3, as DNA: TGTGCCACCAGCAGAGATTTTACAGGGCCCACAGATACGCAGTATTTT. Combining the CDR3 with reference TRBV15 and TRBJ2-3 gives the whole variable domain DAMVIQNPRYQVTQFGKPVTLSCSQTLNHNVMYWYQQKSSQAPKLLFHYYDKDFNNEADTPDNFQSRRPNTSFCFLDIRSPGLGDTAMYLCATSRDFTGPTDTQYFGPGTRLTVL.

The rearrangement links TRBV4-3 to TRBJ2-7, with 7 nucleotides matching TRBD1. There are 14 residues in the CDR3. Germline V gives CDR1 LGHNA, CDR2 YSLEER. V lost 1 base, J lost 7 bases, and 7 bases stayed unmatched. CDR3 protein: CASSQGTGSWEQYF. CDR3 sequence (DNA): TGCGCCAGCAGCCAAGGGACAGGCTCTTGGGAGCAGTACTTC.

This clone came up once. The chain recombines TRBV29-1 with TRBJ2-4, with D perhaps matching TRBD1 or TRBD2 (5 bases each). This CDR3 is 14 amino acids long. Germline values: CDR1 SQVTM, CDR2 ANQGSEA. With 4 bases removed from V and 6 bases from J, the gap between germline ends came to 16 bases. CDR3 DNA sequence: TGCAGCGTTGTCAGGGATCGGGGCCCAAACATTCAGTACTTC. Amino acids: CSVVRDRGPNIQYF.

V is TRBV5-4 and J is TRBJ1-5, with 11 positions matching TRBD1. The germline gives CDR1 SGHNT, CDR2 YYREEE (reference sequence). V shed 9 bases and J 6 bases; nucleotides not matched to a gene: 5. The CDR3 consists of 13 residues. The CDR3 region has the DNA TGTGCCACGGGACAGGGGGGGAGTCAGCCCCAGCATTTT. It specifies CATGQGGSQPQHF.

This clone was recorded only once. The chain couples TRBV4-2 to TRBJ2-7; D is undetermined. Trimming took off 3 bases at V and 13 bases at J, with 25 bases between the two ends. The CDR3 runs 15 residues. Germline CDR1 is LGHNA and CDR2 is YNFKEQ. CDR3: CASSQEHSTLLPHYF. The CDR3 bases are TGTGCCAGCAGCCAGGAGCACAGTACGCTCCTCCCTCATTACTTC.